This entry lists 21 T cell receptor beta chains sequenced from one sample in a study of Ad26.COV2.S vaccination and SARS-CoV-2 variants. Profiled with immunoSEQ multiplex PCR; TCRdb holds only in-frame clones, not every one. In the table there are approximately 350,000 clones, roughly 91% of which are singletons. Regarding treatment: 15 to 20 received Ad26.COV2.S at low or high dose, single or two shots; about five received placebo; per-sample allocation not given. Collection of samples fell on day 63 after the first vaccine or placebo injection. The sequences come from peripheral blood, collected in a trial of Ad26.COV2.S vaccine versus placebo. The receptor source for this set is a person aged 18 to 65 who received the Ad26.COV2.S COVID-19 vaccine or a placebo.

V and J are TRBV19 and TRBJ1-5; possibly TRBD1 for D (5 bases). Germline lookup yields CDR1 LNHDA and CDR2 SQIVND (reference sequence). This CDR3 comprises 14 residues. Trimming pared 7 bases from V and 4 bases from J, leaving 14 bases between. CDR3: CASTPGSGNQPQHF. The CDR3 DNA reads TGTGCCAGTACCCCAGGGTCAGGGAATCAGCCCCAGCATTTT.

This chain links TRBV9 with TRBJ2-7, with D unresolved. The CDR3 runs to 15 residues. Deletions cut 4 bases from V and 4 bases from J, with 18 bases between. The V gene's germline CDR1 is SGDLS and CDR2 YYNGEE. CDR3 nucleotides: TGTGCCAGCAGCCCCGGTGGCCTGACCCCTTACGAGCAGTACTTC. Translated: CASSPGGLTPYEQYF.

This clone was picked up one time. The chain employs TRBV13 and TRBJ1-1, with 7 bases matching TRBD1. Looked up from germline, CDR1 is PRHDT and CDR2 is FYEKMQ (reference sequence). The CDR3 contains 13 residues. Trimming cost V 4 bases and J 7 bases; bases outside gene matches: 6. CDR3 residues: CASSSQGGGEAFF. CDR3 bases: TGTGCCAGCAGCTCTCAGGGGGGAGGTGAAGCTTTCTTT.

DNA for the CDR3: TGCGCCAGCAGCCAAGATCGGGGCAGGGGGAACACTGAAGCTTTCTTT. This codes for CASSQDRGRGNTEAFF. The V gene is TRBV4-3, the J gene TRBJ1-1, with TRBD1 as a possible D gene (6 bases). This CDR3 is 16 amino acids long. The V end lost 0 bases, the J end lost 1 base, and 12 bases lay between the germline ends. CDR1 is LGHNA, CDR2 YSLEER, per germline.

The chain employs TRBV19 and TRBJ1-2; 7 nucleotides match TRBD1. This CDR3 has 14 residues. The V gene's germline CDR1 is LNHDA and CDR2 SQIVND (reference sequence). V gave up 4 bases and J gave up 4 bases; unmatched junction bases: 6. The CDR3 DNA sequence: TGTGCCAGTAGTAGTACAGGGGCAATCTATGGCTACACCTTC. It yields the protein CASSSTGAIYGYTF.

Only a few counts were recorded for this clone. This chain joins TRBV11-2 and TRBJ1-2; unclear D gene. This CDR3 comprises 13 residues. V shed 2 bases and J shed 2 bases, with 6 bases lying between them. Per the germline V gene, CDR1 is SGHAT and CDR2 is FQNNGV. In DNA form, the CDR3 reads TGTGCCAGCAGCTTATCGGCGAACTATGGCTACACCTTC. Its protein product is CASSLSANYGYTF. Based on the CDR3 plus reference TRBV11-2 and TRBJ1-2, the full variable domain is EAGVAQSPRYKIIEKRQSVAFWCNPISGHATLYWYQQILGQGPKLLIQFQNNGVVDDSQLPKDRFSAERLKGVDSTLKIQPAKLEDSAVYLCASSLSANYGYTFGSGTRLTVV.

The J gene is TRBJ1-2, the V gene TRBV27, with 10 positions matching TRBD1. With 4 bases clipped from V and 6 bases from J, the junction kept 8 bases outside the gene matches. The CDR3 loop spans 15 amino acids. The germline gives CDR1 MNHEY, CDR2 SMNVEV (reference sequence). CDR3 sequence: CASSWGVGTGDGYTF. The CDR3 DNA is TGTGCCAGCAGTTGGGGTGTCGGGACAGGGGATGGCTACACCTTC.

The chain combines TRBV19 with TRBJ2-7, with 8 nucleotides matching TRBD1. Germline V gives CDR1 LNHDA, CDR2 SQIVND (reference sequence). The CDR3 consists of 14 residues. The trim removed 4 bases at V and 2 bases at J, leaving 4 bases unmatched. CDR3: CASSTGQGAYEQYF. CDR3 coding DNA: TGTGCCAGTAGTACAGGACAGGGAGCCTACGAGCAGTACTTC. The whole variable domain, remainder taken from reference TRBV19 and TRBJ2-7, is DGGITQSPKYLFRKEGQNVTLSCEQNLNHDAMYWYRQDPGQGLRLIYYSQIVNDFQKGDIAEGYSVSREKKESFPLTVTSAQKNPTAFYLCASSTGQGAYEQYFGPGTRLTVT.

In DNA, the CDR3 is TGTGCCTGGAGTGTATGGGCGGGCAGACCAAGATCGGCTTTCTTT. It encodes CAWSVWAGRPRSAFF. The chain joins TRBV30 to TRBJ1-1; D gene unclear. The germline CDR1 and CDR2 sequences are GTSNPN and SVGIG (reference sequence). This CDR3 region has 15 residues. Trimming shortened V by 0 bases and J by 11 bases, and 22 bases separated the two germline ends.

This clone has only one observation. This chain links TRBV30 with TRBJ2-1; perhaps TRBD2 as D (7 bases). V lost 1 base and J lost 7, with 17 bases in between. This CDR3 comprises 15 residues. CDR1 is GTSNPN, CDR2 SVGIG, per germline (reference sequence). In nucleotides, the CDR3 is TGTGCCTGGAGTGGGTTTTTGGGGGGGGCAAATGAGCAGTTCTTC. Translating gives CAWSGFLGGANEQFF.

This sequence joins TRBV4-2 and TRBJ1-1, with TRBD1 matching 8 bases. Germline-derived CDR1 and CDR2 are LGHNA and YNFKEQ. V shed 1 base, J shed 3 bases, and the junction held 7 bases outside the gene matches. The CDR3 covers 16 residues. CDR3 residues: CASSQVGQVEYTEAFF. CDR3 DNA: TGTGCCAGCAGCCAAGTGGGACAGGTCGAATACACTGAAGCTTTCTTT.

The DNA of the CDR3 is TGCGCCAGCAGTGAGCTAGCGGGGGACAATGAGCAGTTCTTC. This encodes CASSELAGDNEQFF. V is TRBV10-1 and J is TRBJ2-1; 10 nucleotides line up with TRBD2. With V trimmed by 2 bases and J by 5 bases, 0 bases remained unmatched. CDR1 WNHNN and CDR2 SYGVQD come from the germline V gene (reference sequence). This CDR3 is built from 14 residues.

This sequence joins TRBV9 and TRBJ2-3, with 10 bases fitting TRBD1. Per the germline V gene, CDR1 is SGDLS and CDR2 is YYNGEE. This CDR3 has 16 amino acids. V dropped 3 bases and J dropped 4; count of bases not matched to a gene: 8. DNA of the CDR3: TGTGCCAGCAGCGCATCCGGGACAGGGGCCGCAGATACGCAGTATTTT. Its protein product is CASSASGTGAADTQYF.

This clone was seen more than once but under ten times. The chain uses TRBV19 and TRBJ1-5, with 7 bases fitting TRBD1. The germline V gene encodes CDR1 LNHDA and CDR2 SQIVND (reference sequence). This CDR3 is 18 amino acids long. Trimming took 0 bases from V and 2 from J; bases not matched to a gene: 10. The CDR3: CASSIDRKGGAGNQPQHF. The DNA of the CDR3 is TGTGCCAGTAGTATAGATCGGAAAGGGGGCGCGGGCAATCAGCCCCAGCATTTT.

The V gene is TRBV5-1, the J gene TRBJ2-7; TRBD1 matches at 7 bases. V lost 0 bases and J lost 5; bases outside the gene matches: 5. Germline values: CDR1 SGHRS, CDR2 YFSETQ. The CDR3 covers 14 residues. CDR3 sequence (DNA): TGCGCCAGCAGCTTGGGACAGGGACCAGACGAGCAGTACTTC. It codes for CASSLGQGPDEQYF.

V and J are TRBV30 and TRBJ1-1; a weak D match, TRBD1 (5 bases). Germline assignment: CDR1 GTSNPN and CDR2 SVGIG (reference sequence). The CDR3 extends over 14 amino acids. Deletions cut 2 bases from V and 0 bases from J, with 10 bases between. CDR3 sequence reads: CAWSLGGVNTEAFF. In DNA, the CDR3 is TGTGCCTGGAGTCTGGGGGGGGTGAACACTGAAGCTTTCTTT.

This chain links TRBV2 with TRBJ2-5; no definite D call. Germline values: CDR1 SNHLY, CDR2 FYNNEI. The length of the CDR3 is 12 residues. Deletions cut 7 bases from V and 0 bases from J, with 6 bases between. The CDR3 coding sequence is TGTGCCAGCAATACGGACCAAGAGACCCAGTACTTC. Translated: CASNTDQETQYF.

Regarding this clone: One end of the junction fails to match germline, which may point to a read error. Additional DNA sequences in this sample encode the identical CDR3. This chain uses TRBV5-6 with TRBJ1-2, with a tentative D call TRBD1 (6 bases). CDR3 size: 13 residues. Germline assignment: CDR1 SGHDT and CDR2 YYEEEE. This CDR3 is CASSLDSNYGYTF. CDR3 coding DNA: TGTGCCAGCAGTTTGGACAGCAACTATGGCTACACCTTC.

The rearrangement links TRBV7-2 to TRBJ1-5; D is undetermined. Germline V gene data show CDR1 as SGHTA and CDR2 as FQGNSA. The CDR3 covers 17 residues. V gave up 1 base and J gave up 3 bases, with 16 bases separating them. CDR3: CASSLVTRADDNQPQHF. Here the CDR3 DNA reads TGTGCCAGCAGCTTAGTCACCCGGGCCGATGACAATCAGCCCCAGCATTTT.

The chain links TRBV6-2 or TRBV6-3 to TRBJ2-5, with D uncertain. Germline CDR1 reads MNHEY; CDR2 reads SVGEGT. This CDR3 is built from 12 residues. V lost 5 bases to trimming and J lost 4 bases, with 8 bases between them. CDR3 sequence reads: CASSPLPETQYF. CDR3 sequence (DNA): TGTGCCAGCAGTCCCCTCCCAGAGACCCAGTACTTC.

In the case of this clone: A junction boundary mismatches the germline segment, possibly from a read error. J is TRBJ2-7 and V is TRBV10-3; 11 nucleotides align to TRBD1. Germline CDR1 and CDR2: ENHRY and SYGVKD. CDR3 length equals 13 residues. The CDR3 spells CAISETGTGGYSF. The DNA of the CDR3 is TGTGCCATCAGTGAGACCGGGACAGGGGGTTACAGCTTC.